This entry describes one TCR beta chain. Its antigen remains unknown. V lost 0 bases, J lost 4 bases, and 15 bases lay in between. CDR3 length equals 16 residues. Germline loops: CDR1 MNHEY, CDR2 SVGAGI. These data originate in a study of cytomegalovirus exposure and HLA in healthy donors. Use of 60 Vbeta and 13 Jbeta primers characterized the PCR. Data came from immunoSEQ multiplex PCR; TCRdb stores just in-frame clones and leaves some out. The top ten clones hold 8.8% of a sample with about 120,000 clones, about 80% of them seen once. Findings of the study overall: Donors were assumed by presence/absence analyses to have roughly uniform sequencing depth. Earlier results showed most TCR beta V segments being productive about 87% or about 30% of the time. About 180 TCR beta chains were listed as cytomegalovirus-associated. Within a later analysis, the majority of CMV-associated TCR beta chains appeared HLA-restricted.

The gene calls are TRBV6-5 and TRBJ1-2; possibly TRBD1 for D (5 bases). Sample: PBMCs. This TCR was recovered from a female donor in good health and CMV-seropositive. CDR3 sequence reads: CASSYSIQGSLYGYTF. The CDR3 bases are TGTGCCAGCAGTTACTCGATCCAGGGATCCCTCTATGGCTACACCTTC.